Sequencing of this T cell receptor beta chain was carried out in a study of Graves' ophthalmopathy and Graves' hyperthyroidism. As for the study in general: The authors collected peripheral blood at initial diagnosis, before any treatment.

CDR1 is DFQATT and CDR2 is SNEGSKA in the germline V gene (reference sequence). The J segment lost 2 bases and the V segment lost 3 bases, leaving 1 base of the junction unmatched. The CDR3 is 13 amino acids. This clonotype was detected only once. Beta-chain TCR CDR3 regions were amplified from RNA transcripts. HTBI-primed first-round RT-PCR preceded second-round multiplex PCR. TCRdb analysed the multiplex PCR reads with MiXCR anew, one entry per CDR3 protein. The sample holds about 700,000 distinct CDR3 sequences; roughly 40% are singletons and the top ten take 44%. Diagnosis relied on clinical symptoms, serum thyroxine, TRAb, thyroid ultrasound and orbital computed tomography.

The receptor was isolated from an adult man with Graves' ophthalmopathy. The chain recombines TRBV20-1 with TRBJ2-7, with TRBD2 matching 10 bases. The source material was peripheral blood. CDR3 loop: CSASGTSAYEQYF. CDR3 DNA: TGCAGTGCTAGTGGGACTAGCGCCTACGAGCAGTACTTC.